These T cell receptor beta chains were read from a single sample in a study of shared clonotypes between healthy human individuals. Method: immunoSEQ multiplex PCR; TCRdb's copy keeps in-frame clones and lacks some. This sample has some 2,000,000 clones, with approximately 95% found just once. Input material: naive CD4+ T cells sorted from blood. The source of these receptors is a man between 18 and 29 years old in good health. The CDR3 runs from the conserved cysteine through the conserved F or W. Fields, in order: clone size, J gene, V gene, D gene, CDR3 length, CDR3 DNA, CDR3 protein. The D gene is left open where the match is weak. Expanded clones are given a class, and other clones once, few, many or no size at all.

abundance: -
j_gene: TRBJ1-3
v_gene: TRBV9
d_gene: -
len: 14
CDR3nt: TGTGCCAGCAGCGTAGAATTGGGGCCGAACACCATATATTTT
CDR3aa: CASSVELGPNTIYF

abundance: -
j_gene: TRBJ1-1
v_gene: TRBV6-5
d_gene: TRBD1
len: 15
CDR3nt: TGTGCCAGCAGTTGGGGGACAGGGGTGAACACTGAAGCTTTCTTT
CDR3aa: CASSWGTGVNTEAFF

abundance: -
j_gene: TRBJ1-1
v_gene: TRBV5-4
d_gene: TRBD1
len: 16
CDR3nt: TGTGCCAGCAGCTTGGAGACAGGGGTGGTGAACACTGAAGCTTTCTTT
CDR3aa: CASSLETGVVNTEAFF

abundance: -
j_gene: TRBJ1-1
v_gene: TRBV5-1
d_gene: -
len: 14
CDR3nt: TGCGCCAGCAGCTTAGCCAGAGATGGCACTGAAGCTTTCTTT
CDR3aa: CASSLARDGTEAFF

abundance: once
j_gene: TRBJ1-1
v_gene: TRBV10-1
d_gene: -
len: 13
CDR3nt: TGCGCCAGCAGTGAGTCTTTTACCACTGAAGCTTTCTTT
CDR3aa: CASSESFTTEAFF

abundance: once
j_gene: TRBJ2-1
v_gene: TRBV30
d_gene: -
len: 11
CDR3nt: TGTGCCTGGAGTGTAACACGGGAGCAGTTCTTC
CDR3aa: CAWSVTREQFF

abundance: -
j_gene: TRBJ1-1
v_gene: TRBV6-5
d_gene: -
len: 16
CDR3nt: TGTGCCAGCAGTTACTCGGGGGGGAGAAACCGGGTAAAAGCTTTCTTT
CDR3aa: CASSYSGGRNRVKAFF

abundance: -
j_gene: TRBJ1-6
v_gene: TRBV5-1
d_gene: TRBD1
len: 17
CDR3nt: TGCGCCAGCAGCCTTAGGACAGGACCGAACTATAATTCACCCCTCCACTTT
CDR3aa: CASSLRTGPNYNSPLHF

abundance: few
j_gene: TRBJ1-1
v_gene: TRBV30
d_gene: -
len: 13
CDR3nt: TGTGCCTGGAGTGTACGGCTGAACACTGAAGCTTTCTTT
CDR3aa: CAWSVRLNTEAFF

abundance: -
j_gene: TRBJ2-7
v_gene: TRBV4-1
d_gene: -
len: 15
CDR3nt: TGCGCCAGCAGCCAGATGGGTGTGGGGACGGGGGAGCAGTACTTC
CDR3aa: CASSQMGVGTGEQYF

abundance: -
j_gene: TRBJ2-5
v_gene: TRBV5-6
d_gene: -
len: 14
CDR3nt: TGTGCCAGCAGGAGTTGGGGGTACGGAGAGACCCAGTACTTC
CDR3aa: CASRSWGYGETQYF

abundance: -
j_gene: TRBJ2-7
v_gene: TRBV7-6
d_gene: -
len: 13
CDR3nt: TGTGCCAGAAGAGCAGGTTCATCCTACGAGCAGTACTTC
CDR3aa: CARRAGSSYEQYF

abundance: -
j_gene: TRBJ1-3
v_gene: TRBV30
d_gene: -
len: 13
CDR3nt: TGTGCCTGGAAGTGGACTGCTGGAAACACCATATATTTT
CDR3aa: CAWKWTAGNTIYF

abundance: -
j_gene: TRBJ1-6
v_gene: TRBV7-2
d_gene: -
len: 15
CDR3nt: TGTGCCAGCAGCCAAAGACCCTCATACCGGTCACCCCTCCACTTT
CDR3aa: CASSQRPSYRSPLHF

abundance: -
j_gene: TRBJ2-1
v_gene: TRBV4-3
d_gene: TRBD2
len: 18
CDR3nt: TGCGCCAGCAGCCAAGATCTTACCGGGACTAGCGGTGCCAATGAGCAGTTCTTC
CDR3aa: CASSQDLTGTSGANEQFF

abundance: -
j_gene: TRBJ1-5
v_gene: TRBV7-8
d_gene: -
len: 15
CDR3nt: TGTGCCAGCAGCTTAGCGTCCCAGATCAATCAGCCCCAGCATTTT
CDR3aa: CASSLASQINQPQHF

abundance: -
j_gene: TRBJ1-2
v_gene: TRBV18
d_gene: TRBD1
len: 14
CDR3nt: TGTGCCAGCTCCCTCGACAGGGGGCAGAATGGCTACACCTTC
CDR3aa: CASSLDRGQNGYTF

abundance: -
j_gene: TRBJ2-2
v_gene: TRBV18
d_gene: -
len: 15
CDR3nt: TGTGCCAGCTCACCGTCCAGAACGAACACCGGGGAGCTGTTTTTT
CDR3aa: CASSPSRTNTGELFF

abundance: -
j_gene: TRBJ1-1
v_gene: TRBV6-5
d_gene: -
len: 15
CDR3nt: TGTGCCAGCAGTTACTCCTCTGGGGGGAGGACTGAAGCTTTCTTT
CDR3aa: CASSYSSGGRTEAFF

abundance: once
j_gene: TRBJ1-5
v_gene: TRBV5-1
d_gene: TRBD1
len: 17
CDR3nt: TGCGCCAGCAGCCCCGGGACAGGGGGATATAGCAATCAGCCCCAGCATTTT
CDR3aa: CASSPGTGGYSNQPQHF

abundance: -
j_gene: TRBJ2-2
v_gene: TRBV13
d_gene: TRBD1
len: 15
CDR3nt: TGTGCCAGCAGCCCGGACAGGGGCAACACCGGGGAGCTGTTTTTT
CDR3aa: CASSPDRGNTGELFF

abundance: -
j_gene: TRBJ2-5
v_gene: TRBV5-1
d_gene: -
len: 15
CDR3nt: TGCGCCAGCAGCTTGGGACGCCCGTCGAGCGAGACCCAGTACTTC
CDR3aa: CASSLGRPSSETQYF